This T cell receptor beta chain was identified in a study of metastatic and nonmetastatic thyroid tumors. Study background: Both malignant and benign thyroid patients supplied peripheral blood and tumor or nodule tissue samples, across which the repertoires of these patients were then compared.

TCRdb re-analyzed the PCR reads using MiXCR. The data show approximately 35,000 clones, about 32% seen once. Germline V gives CDR1 SGDLS, CDR2 YYNGEE. Trimming cost V 0 bases and J 7 bases, with 5 bases left between them. The CDR3 spans 13 residues. Each patient went into thyroid surgery without having received any treatment. The receptor was isolated from a female donor with papillary thyroid cancer or a benign thyroid nodule (not recorded which). Some clones in this sample may be carry-over from other donors' samples. The sequenced sample was tumor tissue. The V call is TRBV9, the J call TRBJ1-6, with D uncertain. Here the CDR3 reads CASSVGGNSPLHF. The CDR3 DNA follows: TGTGCCAGCAGCGTAGGGGGAAATTCACCCCTCCACTTT.